Shown below are 32 T cell receptor beta chains from a single sample sequenced in a study of blood T cell repertoires in COVID-19. The assay was immunoSEQ multiplex PCR, and TCRdb's table has in-frame clones only and misses some. The table shows 300,000 to 350,000 clones, with 90% occurring only once. Sequencing was performed on PBMCs or T cells enriched from blood (not recorded which). The receptors come from a woman in her thirties who had been exposed to COVID-19.

The chain links TRBV2 to TRBJ1-2; tentative D call: TRBD1 (6 bases). The germline gives CDR1 SNHLY, CDR2 FYNNEI. This CDR3 spans 14 amino acids. Trimming removed 11 bases at V and 4 bases at J, with 20 bases between. The DNA of the CDR3 is TGTGCCGGACTCAGACAGGCTACAGGCTATGGCTACACCTTC. This encodes CAGLRQATGYGYTF. Based on the CDR3 plus reference TRBV2 and TRBJ1-2, the full variable domain is EPEVTQTPSHQVTQMGQEVILRCVPISNHLYFYWYRQILGQKVEFLVSFYNNEISEKSEIFDDQFSVERPDGSNFTLKIRSTKLEDSAMYFCAGLRQATGYGYTFGSGTRLTVV.

In this sample, this clone turned up once. The rearrangement links TRBV9 to TRBJ2-5; TRBD2 is a possible D gene (6 bases). CDR3 length: 16 residues. The V end was cut by 4 bases, the J end by 3 bases, with 19 bases between. The germline V gene encodes CDR1 SGDLS and CDR2 YYNGEE. The CDR3 DNA reads as TGTGCCAGCAGCTCGGGGAGGTGGGGGTTTAAAGAGACCCAGTACTTC. The encoded protein is CASSSGRWGFKETQYF.

J is TRBJ2-5 and V is TRBV5-1; a possible D gene is TRBD2 (5 bases). The CDR3 runs to 15 residues. The V end lost 2 bases, the J end lost 3 bases, and 14 bases lay between the germline ends. In germline, CDR1 is SGHRS, CDR2 YFSETQ. The CDR3 nucleotides read TGCGCCAGCAGCTTTGGGAGCGGTCTTAAAGAGACCCAGTACTTC. Amino acids: CASSFGSGLKETQYF. The whole variable domain, filled in from reference TRBV5-1 and TRBJ2-5, reads KAGVTQTPRYLIKTRGQQVTLSCSPISGHRSVSWYQQTPGQGLQFLFEYFSETQRNKGNFPGRFSGRQFSNSRSEMNVSTLELGDSALYLCASSFGSGLKETQYFGPGTRLLVL.

This clone was seen once. The chain recombines TRBV24-1 with TRBJ2-5, with 8 bases identical to TRBD1. The CDR3 is made up of 16 amino acids. V trimming: 4 bases; J trimming: 1 base; junction bases outside the gene matches: 7. Germline V CDR1 and CDR2: KGHDR, SFDVKD. CDR3 amino acids: CATSDPQGGGQETQYF. The CDR3 DNA reads as TGTGCCACCAGTGACCCACAGGGGGGCGGCCAAGAGACCCAGTACTTC.

CDR3 sequence: CSVEDSAANTEAFF. In DNA, the CDR3 is TGCAGCGTTGAAGATAGCGCGGCGAACACTGAAGCTTTCTTT. The V call is TRBV29-1, the J call TRBJ1-1; D not resolved. The ends were cut back, 0 bases at V and 1 base at J, with 9 bases in the middle. The germline gives CDR1 SQVTM, CDR2 ANQGSEA. CDR3 length equals 14 residues.

The V and J genes are TRBV5-1 and TRBJ1-2, with TRBD1 matching over 8 bases. The CDR3 is made up of 14 amino acids. J was trimmed by 8 bases and V by 4 bases; bases with no gene match: 10. The germline V gene encodes CDR1 SGHRS and CDR2 YFSETQ. CDR3 amino acids: CASSAAAGGYGYTF. The CDR3, as DNA: TGCGCCAGCAGCGCCGCCGCAGGGGGCTACGGCTACACCTTC.

This rearrangement joins TRBV10-3 to TRBJ2-1; TRBD2 might be the D (6 bases). Per the germline V gene, CDR1 is ENHRY and CDR2 is SYGVKD. V lost 3 bases, J lost 0 bases, and 9 bases lay in between. The CDR3 length is 15 residues. In DNA, the CDR3 is TGTGCCATCAGTGAAGTGGGGGGCTCCTACAATGAGCAGTTCTTC. Its protein is CAISEVGGSYNEQFF.

This sequence joins TRBV11-3 and TRBJ2-5; no firm D call. CDR3 length equals 14 residues. Trimming cost V 1 base and J 2 bases, with 8 bases left between them. The germline V gene has CDR1 SGHNT and CDR2 YENEEA. The CDR3 here is CASSLGTNQETQYF. CDR3 nucleotides: TGTGCCAGCAGCTTAGGCACAAATCAAGAGACCCAGTACTTC.

The J gene is TRBJ2-5, the V gene TRBV20-1, with D possibly TRBD1 on 6 matching bases. Between the trimmed V and J ends, which lost 3 bases and 2 bases, there was a span of 16 bases. This CDR3 has 15 residues. Germline lookup yields CDR1 DFQATT and CDR2 SNEGSKA (reference sequence). The DNA of the CDR3 is TGCAGTGCTAGTGGGTACAGGGAATCGCAAGAGACCCAGTACTTC. Its protein product is CSASGYRESQETQYF.

J is TRBJ1-2 and V is TRBV4-3, with no clear D. CDR3 length: 16 residues. Trimming stripped 0 bases from V and 0 bases from J, with 11 bases between. Germline CDR1 reads LGHNA; CDR2 reads YSLEER. CDR3: CASSQEKPATNYGYTF. The DNA for the CDR3 is TGCGCCAGCAGCCAAGAAAAACCCGCGACTAACTATGGCTACACCTTC.

The rearrangement links TRBV27 to TRBJ1-1; no reliable D call. Germline V CDR1 and CDR2: MNHEY, SMNVEV (reference sequence). V shed 2 bases and J shed 4 bases, with 11 bases lying between them. The CDR3 extends over 14 amino acids. Written as DNA, the CDR3 is TGTGCCAGCAGTTTAGGCAGAATCTCCACTGAAGCTTTCTTT. Translated, it gives CASSLGRISTEAFF.

This clone came up a few times. The chain carries TRBV4-1 and TRBJ2-7, with 7 positions matching TRBD1. Germline V gene data show CDR1 as MGHRA and CDR2 as YSYEKL. This CDR3 spans 16 amino acids. After removal of 5 bases from V and 4 bases from J, the junction contained 14 bases not matched to a gene. The CDR3 here is CASSEQPGGFSYEQYF. CDR3 nucleotide sequence: TGCGCCAGCAGCGAACAGCCAGGGGGATTCTCTTACGAGCAGTACTTC.

V and J are TRBV4-2 and TRBJ1-1; a possible D gene is TRBD1 (5 bases). The V end lost 0 bases, the J end lost 10 bases, and 15 bases lay between the germline ends. The length of the CDR3 is 14 residues. The germline V gene has CDR1 LGHNA and CDR2 YNFKEQ. The CDR3 spells CASSQESGGSGAFF. In nucleotides, the CDR3 is TGTGCCAGCAGCCAAGAGAGCGGGGGTAGTGGAGCTTTCTTT.

This rearrangement joins TRBV5-4 to TRBJ1-6; the D gene is possibly TRBD1 (6 bases). Trimming left V 2 bases short and J 9 bases short, with 18 bases between. The CDR3 is 16 amino acids. The V gene's germline CDR1 is SGHNT and CDR2 YYREEE (reference sequence). The CDR3 protein is CASSFGGGATGSPLHF. The CDR3 DNA sequence: TGTGCCAGCAGCTTTGGGGGGGGCGCGACAGGTTCACCCCTCCACTTT.

This rearrangement joins TRBV18 to TRBJ1-5; a weak D match, TRBD1 (6 bases). The CDR3 consists of 16 residues. The V end was cut by 3 bases, the J end by 5 bases, with 17 bases between. The germline gives CDR1 KGHSH, CDR2 LQKENI. The CDR3 DNA reads TGTGCCAGCTCACCGACAGGACTGGGAATACATCAGCCCCAGCATTTT. It is translated as CASSPTGLGIHQPQHF.

In its sample, this clone was seen once. The gene calls are TRBV5-4 and TRBJ1-2; a possible D gene is TRBD1 (6 bases). The germline CDR1 and CDR2 sequences are SGHNT and YYREEE (reference sequence). This CDR3 is built from 16 residues. Trimming shortened V by 1 base and J by 6 bases, and 19 bases separated the two germline ends. The CDR3 loop is CASSLLSRGGENGYTF. CDR3 DNA sequence: TGTGCCAGCAGCTTGCTCAGTAGGGGGGGAGAGAATGGCTACACCTTC.

This rearrangement joins TRBV7-8 to TRBJ1-2; D ambiguous. V lost 1 base to trimming and J lost 8 bases, with 11 bases between them. The CDR3 sequence is 13 residues long. Germline loops: CDR1 SGHVS, CDR2 FQNEAQ. The CDR3 nucleotides read TGTGCCAGCAGCTTAGGGCTTTCGGGGGGCTACACCTTC. It yields the protein CASSLGLSGGYTF.

The chain has TRBV10-2 and TRBJ1-1; tentatively, D is TRBD1 (6 bases). There are 18 residues in the CDR3. Germline CDR1 and CDR2: WSHSY and SAAADI. V was trimmed by 1 base and J by 0 bases, leaving 18 bases between them. The CDR3 is CASSEYFFRGPMNTEAFF. The CDR3 bases are TGCGCCAGCAGTGAGTACTTTTTCAGGGGACCCATGAACACTGAAGCTTTCTTT.

The genes are TRBV4-1 and TRBJ2-1; weak D call: TRBD1 (6 bases). With 2 bases removed from V and 7 bases from J, the gap between germline ends came to 15 bases. CDR1 MGHRA and CDR2 YSYEKL come from the germline V gene. The CDR3 totals 15 residues. This CDR3 is CASSQPIGQTNEQFF. The CDR3 DNA reads TGCGCCAGCAGCCAACCTATAGGACAGACGAATGAGCAGTTCTTC.

The chain carries TRBV7-9 and TRBJ1-1, with D tentatively TRBD1 (6 bases). The CDR3 has 13 residues. The germline V gene has CDR1 SEHNR and CDR2 FQNEAQ (reference sequence). V lost 4 bases to trimming and J lost 1 base, with 7 bases between them. The CDR3 reads CASSYRENTEAFF. In DNA, the CDR3 is TGTGCCAGCAGCTACAGGGAGAACACTGAAGCTTTCTTT.

V usage is TRBV19 and J usage is TRBJ1-2, with D hard to call. Trimming shortened V by 5 bases and J by 3 bases, and 13 bases separated the two germline ends. The CDR3 contains 14 residues. Germline V CDR1 and CDR2: LNHDA, SQIVND (reference sequence). DNA for the CDR3: TGTGCCAGTAGTCCAGGTTGGCCCCACTATGGCTACACCTTC. It codes for CASSPGWPHYGYTF.

This rearrangement joins TRBV28 to TRBJ1-2; D ambiguous. The ends were cut back, 3 bases at V and 3 bases at J, with 8 bases in the middle. This CDR3 has 13 amino acids. From germline, CDR1 is MDHEN and CDR2 SYDVKM. CDR3 amino acids: CASSLGRDYGYTF. CDR3 DNA sequence: TGTGCCAGCAGTTTGGGCAGAGACTATGGCTACACCTTC.

V gene TRBV4-1 combines with J gene TRBJ2-5, with 14 bases aligning to TRBD2. V shed 0 bases and J 5 bases; nucleotides not matched to a gene: 11. This CDR3 comprises 19 residues. Germline V gene data show CDR1 as MGHRA and CDR2 as YSYEKL. The CDR3 nucleotides are TGCGCCAGCAGCCAAGAACGGTGGACTAGCGGGGGGCCGGAGGAGACCCAGTACTTC. It translates to CASSQERWTSGGPEETQYF.

This clone was recorded only once. This chain joins TRBV7-9 and TRBJ2-7, with a weak D call TRBD2 (6 bases). V lost 5 bases to trimming and J lost 7 bases, with 21 bases between them. This CDR3 spans 15 amino acids. CDR1 SEHNR and CDR2 FQNEAQ come from the germline V gene (reference sequence). The CDR3 coding sequence is TGTGCCAGCAGCGCTCGGGCGGGGCGGTCGGGGGAGCAGTACTTC. It translates to CASSARAGRSGEQYF.

V usage is TRBV9 and J usage is TRBJ2-2; D uncertain. V was trimmed by 0 bases and J by 7 bases, leaving 4 bases between them. The CDR3 runs to 12 residues. Germline V lookup: CDR1 SGDLS, CDR2 YYNGEE. CDR3: CASSVDNGELFF. The CDR3 DNA reads as TGTGCCAGCAGCGTAGATAACGGGGAGCTGTTTTTT.

The rearrangement joins TRBV11-2 to TRBJ1-2; 7 bases match TRBD1. Per the germline V gene, CDR1 is SGHAT and CDR2 is FQNNGV. CDR3 length equals 13 residues. J was trimmed by 5 bases and V by 7 bases; bases with no gene match: 7. This CDR3 is CASTSTGPYGYTF. The CDR3 DNA sequence: TGTGCCAGCACCTCGACAGGGCCATATGGCTACACCTTC. The whole variable domain, remainder taken from reference TRBV11-2 and TRBJ1-2, is EAGVAQSPRYKIIEKRQSVAFWCNPISGHATLYWYQQILGQGPKLLIQFQNNGVVDDSQLPKDRFSAERLKGVDSTLKIQPAKLEDSAVYLCASTSTGPYGYTFGSGTRLTVV.

The chain joins TRBV19 to TRBJ2-7; D is unclear. The CDR3 consists of 14 residues. Trimming cost V 1 base and J 2 bases, with 9 bases left between them. Germline values: CDR1 LNHDA, CDR2 SQIVND (reference sequence). CDR3 loop: CASSIAPLAYEQYF. Here the CDR3 DNA reads TGTGCCAGTAGTATAGCGCCGCTAGCCTACGAGCAGTACTTC.

The chain recombines TRBV4-1 with TRBJ1-6, with D maybe TRBD1 (5 bases). Germline V gene data show CDR1 as MGHRA and CDR2 as YSYEKL. The CDR3 has 17 amino acids. V was trimmed by 4 bases and J by 0 bases, leaving 13 bases between them. CDR3 in DNA: TGCGCCAGCAGCCTAAACAGGCGACCCTCCTATAATTCACCCCTCCACTTT. This translates into CASSLNRRPSYNSPLHF.

For this clone: The germline gene is not matched at one end of the junction; a read error may be the cause. This chain links TRBV18 with TRBJ2-2; 11 nucleotides match TRBD1. From germline, CDR1 is KGHSH and CDR2 LQKENI. The CDR3 consists of 18 residues. The CDR3 sequence is CASSAPRGQGAGTGELFF. The CDR3, as DNA: TGTGCCAGCTCAGCACCGAGAGGACAGGGGGCAGGGACCGGGGAGCTGTTTTTT.

In DNA, the CDR3 is TGCAGTGCTATGGAGATCCCTGAAGCTTTCTTT. It encodes CSAMEIPEAFF. The chain employs TRBV20-1 and TRBJ1-1; D not resolved. The CDR3 contains 11 residues. The germline CDR1 and CDR2 sequences are DFQATT and SNEGSKA (reference sequence). Trimming removed 4 bases from V and 6 bases from J, with 9 bases in between.

The chain uses TRBV29-1 and TRBJ2-2; the match to TRBD2 covers 9 bases. Per the germline V gene, CDR1 is SQVTM and CDR2 is ANQGSEA. Trimming at V came to 6 bases and at J to 4 bases, leaving 12 bases not matched to a gene. The CDR3 length is 16 residues. The CDR3 region has the DNA TGCAGCGTCGCGGGGCGGGGGGGATCCTCCACCGGGGAGCTGTTTTTT. Translating it yields CSVAGRGGSSTGELFF.

The V gene is TRBV3-1 (or the pseudogene TRBV3-2), the J gene TRBJ2-6; D is unresolved. There are 13 residues in the CDR3. The germline gives CDR1 LGHDT, CDR2 YNNKEL (reference sequence). The V end was cut by 3 bases, the J end by 4 bases, with 4 bases between. The chain's CDR3 is CASSQSGANVLTF. The CDR3 region has the DNA TGTGCCAGCAGCCAGTCGGGGGCCAACGTCCTGACTTTC.